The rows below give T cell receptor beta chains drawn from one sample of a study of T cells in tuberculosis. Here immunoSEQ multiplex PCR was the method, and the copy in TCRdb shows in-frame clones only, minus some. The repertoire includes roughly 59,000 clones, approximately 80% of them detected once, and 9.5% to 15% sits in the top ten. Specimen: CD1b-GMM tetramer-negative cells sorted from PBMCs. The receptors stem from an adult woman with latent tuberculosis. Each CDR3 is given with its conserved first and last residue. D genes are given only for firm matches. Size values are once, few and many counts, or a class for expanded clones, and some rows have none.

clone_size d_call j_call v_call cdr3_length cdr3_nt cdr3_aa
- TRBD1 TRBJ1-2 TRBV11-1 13 TGTGCCAGCAGCTTTAATGGACAGGCTCGGTACACCTTC CASSFNGQARYTF
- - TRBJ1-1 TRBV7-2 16 TGTGCCAGCAGCCCCCGGGCCACTAGGATGAACACTGAAGCTTTCTTT CASSPRATRMNTEAFF
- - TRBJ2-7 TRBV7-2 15 TGTGCCAGCAGCTTTGGGGCCCTAAGCTCCTACGAGCAGTACTTC CASSFGALSSYEQYF
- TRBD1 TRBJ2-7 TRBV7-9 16 TGTGCCAGCAGCGCGGGACAGGGGCTCTCCCACTACGAGCAGTACTTC CASSAGQGLSHYEQYF
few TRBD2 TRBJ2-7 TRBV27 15 TGTGCCAGCAGCCCGGGGGGTACGGGCTCCTACGAGCAGTACTTC CASSPGGTGSYEQYF
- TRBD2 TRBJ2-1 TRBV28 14 TGTGCCAGTGGGACTAGCGGGAGATTTAAGGAGCAGTTCTTC CASGTSGRFKEQFF
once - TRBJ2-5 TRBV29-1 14 TGCAGCGTTGCCCGGGGGATCCCCCGGGAGACCCAGTACTTC CSVARGIPRETQYF
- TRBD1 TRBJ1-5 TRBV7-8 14 TGTGCCAGCAGCATTGGGACAGGGAATCAGCCCCAGCATTTT CASSIGTGNQPQHF
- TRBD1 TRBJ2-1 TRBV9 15 TGTGCCAGCAGCGTATACTGGACAGGGGAAGGGGAGCAGTTCTTC CASSVYWTGEGEQFF
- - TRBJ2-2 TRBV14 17 TGTGCCAGCAGCCCACGAAATATGATCAGGGACACCGGGGAGCTGTTTTTT CASSPRNMIRDTGELFF
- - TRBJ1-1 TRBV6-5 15 TGTGCCAGCAGTTACTCATGGACAGTGAACACTGAAGCTTTCTTT CASSYSWTVNTEAFF
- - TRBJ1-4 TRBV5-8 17 TGTGCCAGCAGCTTGGCCCGGCAGGGGATGGTTGATGAAAAACTGTTTTTT CASSLARQGMVDEKLFF
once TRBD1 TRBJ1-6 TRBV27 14 TGTGCCAGCACGCAGGGGGGTAATAATTCACCCCTCCACTTT CASTQGGNNSPLHF
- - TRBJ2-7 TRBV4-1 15 TGCGCCAGCAGCCAAGCCTCGGGACAATCCTACGAGCAGTACTTC CASSQASGQSYEQYF
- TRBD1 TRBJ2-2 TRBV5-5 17 TGTGCCAGCAGCTTCGTTCGACAGGGGGATTGGACCGGGGAGCTGTTTTTT CASSFVRQGDWTGELFF
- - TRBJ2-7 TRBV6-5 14 TGTGCCAGCAGTTACTCGAGGGACTCCTACGAGCAGTACTTC CASSYSRDSYEQYF
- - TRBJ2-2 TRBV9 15 TGTGCCAGCAGCGTAGGACGGGAGTTTACCGGGGAGCTGTTTTTT CASSVGREFTGELFF
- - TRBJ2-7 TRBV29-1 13 TGCAGCGTTGCACAGGGAAGAAACTACGAGCAGTACTTC CSVAQGRNYEQYF
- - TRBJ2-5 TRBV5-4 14 TGTGCCAGCAGCTTGGCGACAACTGGTGGAACCCAGTACTTC CASSLATTGGTQYF
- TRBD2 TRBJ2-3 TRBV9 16 TGTGCCAGCACCCCGAGGGGAGGGGATGGCGCAGATACGCAGTATTTT CASTPRGGDGADTQYF
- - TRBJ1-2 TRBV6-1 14 TGTGCCAGCACCAAAACCGGGGGTCACTATGGCTACACCTTC CASTKTGGHYGYTF
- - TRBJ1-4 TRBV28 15 TGTGCCAGCAGTTTCCCTGATGGAGGGGATGAAAAACTGTTTTTT CASSFPDGGDEKLFF
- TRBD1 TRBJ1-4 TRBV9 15 TGTGCCAGCAGCACCCGGACAGGGGCAAATGAAAAACTGTTTTTT CASSTRTGANEKLFF
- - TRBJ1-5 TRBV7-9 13 TGTGCCAGCAGCCTCACGGGGGATAAGCCCCAGCATTTT CASSLTGDKPQHF
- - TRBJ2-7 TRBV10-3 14 TGTGCCATCAGTGAGCCCGGCGGTATCTACGAGCAGTACTTC CAISEPGGIYEQYF
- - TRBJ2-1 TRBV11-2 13 TGTGCCAGCAGCCCTGCGAACTACAATGAGCAGTTCTTC CASSPANYNEQFF
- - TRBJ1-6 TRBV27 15 TGTGCCAGCAGTATCACAAGCTCCTATAATTCACCCCTCCACTTT CASSITSSYNSPLHF
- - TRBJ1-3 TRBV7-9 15 TGTGCCAGCAGCTTAAGCAGGGGCCGGGAAAACACCATATATTTT CASSLSRGRENTIYF
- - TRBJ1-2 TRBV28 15 TGTGCCAGCAGGCCCCCCCTGGGGGGAAACTATGGCTACACCTTC CASRPPLGGNYGYTF
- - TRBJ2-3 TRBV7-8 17 TGTGCCAGCAGCTTAGCGATGGCCAGCGTCCAGAGGGATACGCAGTATTTT CASSLAMASVQRDTQYF
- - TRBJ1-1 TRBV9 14 TGTGCCAGCAGCGACCGTCCCGGGAACACTGAAGCTTTCTTT CASSDRPGNTEAFF
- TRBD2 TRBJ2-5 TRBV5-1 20 TGCGCCAGCAGCTTGGCCCCACGGGGGACAGCGGGGGGCCTGAGGGAGACCCAGTACTTC CASSLAPRGTAGGLRETQYF
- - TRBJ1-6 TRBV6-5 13 TGTGCCAGCAATCAGAATAATAATTCACCCCTCCACTTT CASNQNNNSPLHF
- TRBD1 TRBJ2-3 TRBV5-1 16 TGCGCCAGCGCCGAGGGGGACAGGGGGCGGTCAGATACGCAGTATTTT CASAEGDRGRSDTQYF
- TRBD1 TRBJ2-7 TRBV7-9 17 TGTGCCAGCAGCCTAGGCCTCTCATCGACAGGGTTGGGCGAGCAGTACTTC CASSLGLSSTGLGEQYF
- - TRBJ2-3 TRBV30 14 TGTGCCTGGAGTGTGAGGTTAGGTACAGATACGCAGTATTTT CAWSVRLGTDTQYF
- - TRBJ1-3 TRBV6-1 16 TGTGCCAGCAGTGAAGGCGCCCACAGGGCTGGAAACACCATATATTTT CASSEGAHRAGNTIYF
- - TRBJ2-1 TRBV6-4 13 TGTGCCAGCAGCGCACAGGGTACGGGTGAGCAGTTCTTC CASSAQGTGEQFF
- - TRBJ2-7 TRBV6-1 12 TGTGCCAGCAGTGAAAATACCTACGAGCAGTACTTC CASSENTYEQYF
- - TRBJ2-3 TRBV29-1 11 TGCAGCGGTCAACTAGCAGATACGCAGTATTTT CSGQLADTQYF
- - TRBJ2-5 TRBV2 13 TGTGCCAGCAGGGGAGCCCCCGGGGGGACCCAGTACTTC CASRGAPGGTQYF
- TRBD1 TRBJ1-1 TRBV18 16 TGTGCCAGCTCATCTGATCGGACAGGGGGCCTTACTGAAGCTTTCTTT CASSSDRTGGLTEAFF
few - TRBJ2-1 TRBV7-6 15 TGTGCCAGCAGCTTAGTGTCGGACTCATACAATGAGCAGTTCTTC CASSLVSDSYNEQFF
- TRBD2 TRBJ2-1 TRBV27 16 TGTGCCAGCAGTTTATCGAGCGGGGGGGCCTACAATGAGCAGTTCTTC CASSLSSGGAYNEQFF
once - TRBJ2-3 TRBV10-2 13 TGCGCCAGCAGGCGCGCGCCGGCAGATACGCAGTATTTT CASRRAPADTQYF
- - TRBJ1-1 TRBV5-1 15 TGCGCCAGCAGCTTGGGGACGGGGTCGAACACTGAAGCTTTCTTT CASSLGTGSNTEAFF
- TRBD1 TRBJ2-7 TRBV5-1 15 TGCGCCAGCAGCCCGCCCCAGGGGGCTAACTACGAGCAGTACTTC CASSPPQGANYEQYF
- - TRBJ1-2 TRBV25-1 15 TGTGCCAGCAGTCCCTGGGAGGCAAGGAGCTATGGCCACACCTTC CASSPWEARSYGHTF
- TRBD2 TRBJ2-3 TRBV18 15 TGTGCCAGCTCACCGGCTAGCGGCCACACAGATACGCAGTATTTT CASSPASGHTDTQYF
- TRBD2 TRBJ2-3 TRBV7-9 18 TGTGCCAGCAGCTTAATCGACGGGGGGGCTCTAAGCACAGATACGCAGTATTTT CASSLIDGGALSTDTQYF
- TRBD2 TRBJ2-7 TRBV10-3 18 TGTGCCATCAGTCGTACTAGTAAACTAGCGGGAGGGTCGAGCGAGCAGTACTTC CAISRTSKLAGGSSEQYF
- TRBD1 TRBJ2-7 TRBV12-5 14 TGTGCTAGCAACCCCGGGACAGGGGATTTCGAGCAGTACTTC CASNPGTGDFEQYF
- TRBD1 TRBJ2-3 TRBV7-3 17 TGTGCCAGCAGCCCGAGGGGGCTGTCTTCTAGCACAGATACGCAGTATTTT CASSPRGLSSSTDTQYF
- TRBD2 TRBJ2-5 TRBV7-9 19 TGTGCCAGCAGCTTCGGACTAGCGGGGGCGGGAAGGGTACAAGAGACCCAGTACTTC CASSFGLAGAGRVQETQYF
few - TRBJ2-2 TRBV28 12 TGTGCCAGCCGAGCAGGGACCGGGGAGCTGTTTTTT CASRAGTGELFF
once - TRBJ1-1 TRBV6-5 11 TGTGCCAGCAGCCGGGGTATAGAAGCTTTCTTT CASSRGIEAFF